The subject of this entry is one T cell receptor (beta chain). Per germline, CDR1 SNHLY and CDR2 FYNNEI. The CDR3 extends over 16 amino acids. With 2 bases clipped from V and 4 bases from J, the junction kept 6 bases outside the gene matches. This record comes from a study of T cell repertoires in cytomegalovirus infection. From the reads, TCRdb called clonotypes with MiXCR, one entry per CDR3 protein. The sample holds under 300,000 distinct CDR3 sequences, around an eighth seen once. Sequencing was carried out using PBMCs. The source is a human donor in good health (CMV status not recorded). Some clones in this sample may be carry-over from other donors' samples. The genes are TRBV2 and TRBJ2-2, with TRBD2 identical over 8 bases. The CDR3 DNA is TGTGCCAGCAGTGAAACTACGGGAGGGCCCACCGGGGAGCTGTTTTTT. It translates to CASSETTGGPTGELFF.